The 21 T cell receptor beta chains below come from one sample, sequenced in a study of T cell repertoires in cytomegalovirus infection. Using its own MiXCR run on the reads, TCRdb lists one record per CDR3 protein. The sample yields roughly 300,000 distinct CDR3 sequences, under 30% seen once. The material sequenced was PBMCs. The receptors originated from a human donor in good health (CMV status not recorded). Some clones in this sample may be carry-over from other donors' samples.

The chain is built from TRBV20-1 and TRBJ2-6; 10 nucleotides agree with TRBD2. With 3 bases clipped from V and 2 bases from J, the junction kept 4 bases outside the gene matches. CDR3 length: 16 amino acids. Germline V lookup: CDR1 DFQATT, CDR2 SNEGSKA (reference sequence). DNA for the CDR3: TGCAGTGCTAGTCGGCTAGCGGGAGCTGGGGCCAACGTCCTGACTTTC. Encoded protein: CSASRLAGAGANVLTF.

This clonotype occurred a few times. This chain connects TRBV11-2 to TRBJ2-1, with D perhaps given as TRBD1 or TRBD2 (5 bases each). Germline V gene lookup returns CDR1 SGHAT and CDR2 FQNNGV. The V and J ends lost 6 bases and 10 bases respectively, with 19 bases between them. The CDR3 totals 14 residues. The CDR3 DNA is TGTGCCAGCAGTCAGAACGGTGGGGGTTGGGAGCAGTTCTTC. This translates into CASSQNGGGWEQFF.

V is TRBV28 and J is TRBJ2-7, with D possibly TRBD1 on 6 matching bases. The CDR3 extends over 13 amino acids. Germline V gene data show CDR1 as MDHEN and CDR2 as SYDVKM. Trimming took off 7 bases at V and 7 bases at J, with 17 bases between the two ends. CDR3 sequence: CASTIQGSGEQYF. The CDR3 DNA reads TGTGCCAGCACCATACAGGGTTCCGGGGAGCAGTACTTC.

The chain couples TRBV7-2 to TRBJ2-7; 7 bases fit TRBD2. After removal of 5 bases from V and 2 bases from J, the junction contained 6 bases not matched to a gene. Germline V gives CDR1 SGHTA, CDR2 FQGNSA. CDR3 length equals 14 residues. CDR3 nucleotides: TGTGCCAGCAGCGCCTGGAGCGGGACCTACGAGCAGTACTTC. Its translation: CASSAWSGTYEQYF.

The V and J genes are TRBV5-1 and TRBJ1-1; D is perhaps TRBD1 (5 bases). Germline loops: CDR1 SGHRS, CDR2 YFSETQ. V was clipped by 2 bases and J by 5 bases, with 16 bases between them. The CDR3 length is 15 residues. The CDR3 reads CASSFQGPGETEAFF. CDR3 bases: TGCGCCAGCAGCTTCCAGGGTCCGGGGGAGACTGAAGCTTTCTTT. Full variable domain (remainder filled in from reference TRBV5-1 and TRBJ1-1): KAGVTQTPRYLIKTRGQQVTLSCSPISGHRSVSWYQQTPGQGLQFLFEYFSETQRNKGNFPGRFSGRQFSNSRSEMNVSTLELGDSALYLCASSFQGPGETEAFFGQGTRLTVV.

The chain couples TRBV7-2 to TRBJ1-1; D gene uncertain. The CDR3 is 13 amino acids. V lost 2 bases and J lost 6, with 10 bases in between. CDR1 is SGHTA, CDR2 FQGNSA, per germline. The CDR3 DNA follows: TGTGCCAGCAGCTTAAACCGGGGTGCTGAAGCTTTCTTT. Its translation is CASSLNRGAEAFF.

This clonotype was seen more than once but under ten times. The J gene is TRBJ1-5, the V gene TRBV20-1; unclear D gene. This CDR3 has 15 residues. The V end was cut by 7 bases, the J end by 2 bases, with 18 bases between. Per germline, CDR1 DFQATT and CDR2 SNEGSKA (reference sequence). In DNA form, the CDR3 reads TGCAGTGTTAATAGGATCGATGGGGGCAATCAGCCCCAGCATTTT. This translates into CSVNRIDGGNQPQHF.

This clonotype has only a few counts. The V gene is TRBV7-9, the J gene TRBJ2-7, with D maybe TRBD1 (6 bases). The CDR3 loop spans 14 amino acids. CDR1 and CDR2 (germline): SEHNR, FQNEAQ (reference sequence). Deletions cut 5 bases from V and 3 bases from J, with 14 bases between. The CDR3 protein is CASSASGQIYEQYF. The CDR3 region has the DNA TGTGCCAGCAGCGCCTCGGGACAAATCTACGAGCAGTACTTC.

This clonotype was observed at least ten times. The chain recombines TRBV7-2 with TRBJ2-7, with D tentatively TRBD2 (6 bases). The germline V gene encodes CDR1 SGHTA and CDR2 FQGNSA. V was cut by 1 base and J by 0 bases, with 10 bases left in between. This CDR3 contains 15 residues. This CDR3 reads CASSLVADDSYEQYF. In DNA form, the CDR3 reads TGTGCCAGCAGCTTAGTAGCGGATGACTCCTACGAGCAGTACTTC. Filled out from reference TRBV7-2 and TRBJ2-7, the complete variable domain reads GAGVSQSPSNKVTEKGKDVELRCDPISGHTALYWYRQSLGQGLEFLIYFQGNSAPDKSGLPSDRFSAERTGGSVSTLTIQRTQQEDSAVYLCASSLVADDSYEQYFGPGTRLTVT.

This clonotype was counted many times. This rearrangement joins TRBV7-2 to TRBJ1-1, with D perhaps matching TRBD1 (6 bases). V lost 3 bases and J lost 2, with 13 bases in between. CDR3 length: 15 residues. CDR1 SGHTA and CDR2 FQGNSA come from the germline V gene. The CDR3 here is CASSFTPRGNTEAFF. DNA of the CDR3: TGTGCCAGCAGCTTTACCCCCAGGGGCAACACTGAAGCTTTCTTT. The full variable domain, in which reference TRBV7-2 and TRBJ1-1 provide the parts outside the CDR3, is GAGVSQSPSNKVTEKGKDVELRCDPISGHTALYWYRQSLGQGLEFLIYFQGNSAPDKSGLPSDRFSAERTGGSVSTLTIQRTQQEDSAVYLCASSFTPRGNTEAFFGQGTRLTVV.

This clonotype was found a few times. V is TRBV28 and J is TRBJ1-2; possible D gene TRBD1, 6 bases. The V gene's germline CDR1 is MDHEN and CDR2 SYDVKM. V lost 6 bases and J lost 5, with 16 bases in between. CDR3 length: 14 amino acids. The CDR3 DNA sequence: TGTGCCAGCAGGCCCGGGACACCTATATATGGCTACACCTTC. It yields the protein CASRPGTPIYGYTF.

The rearrangement joins TRBV6-1 to TRBJ1-2; D might be TRBD1 (5 bases). V lost 6 bases to trimming and J lost 8 bases, with 25 bases between them. The germline V gene encodes CDR1 MNHNS and CDR2 SASEGT. This CDR3 region has 16 residues. The CDR3 bases are TGTGCCAGCAGGATCCCGACGGGAGGGGCGGTATTAGGCTACACCTTC. Amino acids: CASRIPTGGAVLGYTF.

This clonotype was recorded many times. J is TRBJ2-5 and V is TRBV7-2; perhaps TRBD2 as D (5 bases). V lost 1 base and J 2 bases, leaving 14 bases between the germline ends. Germline V gene sequence: CDR1 SGHTA, CDR2 FQGNSA. CDR3 size: 16 residues. The CDR3 DNA sequence: TGTGCCAGCAGCTTAGGAGGTCTAGGCGGGCAAGAGACCCAGTACTTC. Translation: CASSLGGLGGQETQYF.

In this sample, this clonotype turned up many times. The chain employs TRBV7-2 and TRBJ2-2; 8 nucleotides line up with TRBD2. V lost 5 bases and J lost 7; bases outside the gene matches: 6. Germline V lookup: CDR1 SGHTA, CDR2 FQGNSA. CDR3 length: 14 residues. The CDR3 is CASSHGTRGGELFF. DNA of the CDR3: TGTGCCAGCAGCCACGGGACTAGGGGCGGGGAGCTGTTTTTT.

Judged by abundance, this clonotype is medium-sized. This chain joins TRBV27 and TRBJ2-2, with D maybe TRBD2 (6 bases). CDR3 length: 13 amino acids. Looked up from germline, CDR1 is MNHEY and CDR2 is SMNVEV (reference sequence). The germline V and J ends were trimmed by 6 bases and 4 bases, with 9 bases remaining between them. Here the CDR3 reads CASRLAGTGELFF. The CDR3 nucleotides read TGTGCCAGCAGACTAGCTGGCACCGGGGAGCTGTTTTTT.

This clonotype was picked up many times. The J gene is TRBJ2-7, the V gene TRBV7-2; D is ambiguous. V dropped 5 bases and J dropped 4 bases, with 9 bases sitting between them. This CDR3 has 12 residues. Per germline, CDR1 SGHTA and CDR2 FQGNSA. The DNA of the CDR3 is TGTGCCAGCAGCCCAACATCGTACGAGCAGTACTTC. Translation: CASSPTSYEQYF.

J is TRBJ1-5 and V is TRBV5-5, with 7 nucleotides matching TRBD1. CDR1 is SGHKS, CDR2 YYEKEE, per germline (reference sequence). J gave up 3 bases and V 4 bases, and 10 bases lay outside the gene matches. The CDR3 has 16 residues. CDR3 DNA: TGTGCCAGCAGCCCCGAAGGGGGCGGGAACAATCAGCCCCAGCATTTT. Protein product: CASSPEGGGNNQPQHF.

This chain joins TRBV5-1 and TRBJ2-3; D might be TRBD2 (5 bases). The germline V and J ends were trimmed by 0 bases and 2 bases, with 13 bases remaining between them. This CDR3 has 16 residues. Germline V gene data show CDR1 as SGHRS and CDR2 as YFSETQ. In nucleotides, the CDR3 is TGCGCCAGCAGCTTGGGGCGGGCCTTCACCACAGATACGCAGTATTTT. Its translation is CASSLGRAFTTDTQYF.

This clonotype appeared many times. The genes are TRBV7-6 and TRBJ1-6, with D perhaps TRBD1 (5 bases). Per the germline V gene, CDR1 is SGHVS and CDR2 is FNYEAQ. Between the trimmed V and J ends, which lost 4 bases and 0 bases, there was a span of 13 bases. This CDR3 contains 17 residues. CDR3 residues: CASSWGPPSSYNSPLHF. The CDR3, as DNA: TGTGCCAGCAGCTGGGGACCGCCGAGCTCCTATAATTCACCCCTCCACTTT.

The chain combines TRBV5-1 with TRBJ2-5; TRBD2 agrees at 8 bases. Trimming took 4 bases from V and 5 from J; bases not matched to a gene: 7. Germline-derived CDR1 and CDR2 are SGHRS and YFSETQ. The CDR3 has 14 residues. The CDR3 sequence: CASSPLRGAETQYF. CDR3 bases: TGCGCCAGCAGCCCACTGCGGGGGGCGGAGACCCAGTACTTC.

This sequence joins TRBV7-4 and TRBJ2-2, with a possible D match to TRBD1 (5 bases). The CDR3 has 16 amino acids. Trimming cost V 2 bases and J 2 bases, with 12 bases left between them. The germline V gene has CDR1 SGHVT and CDR2 SQSDAQ. CDR3 coding DNA: TGTGCCAGCAGCTTACTTCGACAGATTAACACCGGGGAGCTGTTTTTT. Translated: CASSLLRQINTGELFF.